This record covers a single T cell receptor beta chain. As yet, its antigen is unknown. The V end lost 2 bases, the J end lost 3 bases, and 9 bases lay between the germline ends. This CDR3 spans 14 amino acids. The germline CDR1 and CDR2 sequences are LNHDA and SQIVND (reference sequence). Assay: immunoSEQ multiplex PCR; the TCRdb copy retains only in-frame clones and omits some. The sample records under 150,000 clones, around 92% being singletons. The data stem from a study of T cell responses to AZD1222 COVID-19 vaccine. Regarding the study as a whole: Two AZD1222 doses significantly raised spike-specific TCR breadth and depth over controls. Among AZD1222 vaccinees, only 5 or 6 were seropositive at baseline. Repertoire collection took place solely once the T cell response had peaked.

The chain carries TRBV19 and TRBJ2-3; D is uncertain. The material was peripheral blood, obtained 28 days after the second AZD1222 dose. The receptor comes from an adult who received the AZD1222 COVID-19 vaccine. CDR3 bases: TGTGCCAGTAGTATAACAGTTTCTACAGATACGCAGTATTTT. Encoded protein: CASSITVSTDTQYF. Using reference TRBV19 and TRBJ2-3 for the parts outside the CDR3, the full variable domain is DGGITQSPKYLFRKEGQNVTLSCEQNLNHDAMYWYRQDPGQGLRLIYYSQIVNDFQKGDIAEGYSVSREKKESFPLTVTSAQKNPTAFYLCASSITVSTDTQYFGPGTRLTVL.